These 29 T cell receptor beta chains were sequenced from one sample in a study of T cell responses to AZD1222 COVID-19 vaccine. Repertoires were generated with immunoSEQ multiplex PCR, while TCRdb's copy carries only in-frame clones and drops some. The sample carries 100,000 to 130,000 clones, under 95% recorded once. Specimen: peripheral blood, collected on day 0 of AZD1222 vaccination. The source of these receptors is an adult in good health.

CDR3 nucleotides: TGTGCCAGCAGCTTGGCGACTACAAGGGGGTATAATTCACCCCTCCACTTT. Its protein is CASSLATTRGYNSPLHF. The chain is built from TRBV5-8 and TRBJ1-6; tentative D call: TRBD1 (6 bases). The CDR3 length is 17 residues. V gave up 0 bases and J gave up 4 bases, with 14 bases separating them. The germline V gene has CDR1 SGHTS and CDR2 YDEGEE.

The V call is TRBV5-1, the J call TRBJ1-1, with D possibly TRBD1 on 6 matching bases. The germline V gene encodes CDR1 SGHRS and CDR2 YFSETQ. V was clipped by 2 bases and J by 6 bases, with 14 bases between them. The CDR3 has 14 amino acids. The CDR3 loop is CASSLGGVEPEAFF. In DNA, the CDR3 is TGCGCCAGCAGCTTAGGGGGAGTTGAGCCTGAAGCTTTCTTT.

The gene calls are TRBV7-9 and TRBJ1-1; no clear D. In germline, CDR1 is SEHNR, CDR2 FQNEAQ (reference sequence). This CDR3 is built from 14 residues. Trimming removed 1 base at V and 0 bases at J, with 6 bases between. For the CDR3, the DNA is TGTGCCAGCAGCTTAGGGCAGGTGAACACTGAAGCTTTCTTT. Its protein product is CASSLGQVNTEAFF.

This chain joins TRBV27 and TRBJ2-5; D is undetermined. Germline assignment: CDR1 MNHEY and CDR2 SMNVEV (reference sequence). This CDR3 has 16 amino acids. Trimming pared 6 bases from V and 1 base from J, leaving 18 bases between. This CDR3 reads CASSLTRSRIQETQYF. CDR3 nucleotides: TGTGCCAGCAGCCTCACTCGATCCAGGATCCAAGAGACCCAGTACTTC.

The V gene is TRBV10-3, the J gene TRBJ1-2; D is unclear. Trimming took 0 bases from V and 5 from J, leaving 10 bases between them. CDR3 length equals 14 residues. CDR1 and CDR2 (germline): ENHRY, SYGVKD. The CDR3 DNA is TGTGCCATCAGTGAGTCGCGAGGCGCTTATGGCTACACCTTC. This encodes CAISESRGAYGYTF.

The chain employs TRBV19 and TRBJ1-2; D unresolved. This CDR3 spans 11 amino acids. The germline CDR1 and CDR2 sequences are LNHDA and SQIVND (reference sequence). V was shortened by 5 bases and J by 8 bases, with 9 bases between the two germline ends. The CDR3 here is CASSPAVGYTF. The CDR3 DNA reads TGTGCCAGTAGTCCTGCGGTGGGCTACACCTTC.

The chain combines TRBV7-2 with TRBJ1-6; TRBD1 matches 7 bases. This CDR3 is built from 14 residues. With 3 bases clipped from V and 7 bases from J, the junction kept 3 bases outside the gene matches. Germline assignment: CDR1 SGHTA and CDR2 FQGNSA. CDR3 DNA: TGTGCCAGCAGCTTCGCAGGGGGGAATTCACCCCTCCACTTT. Encoded protein: CASSFAGGNSPLHF.

This rearrangement joins TRBV5-1 to TRBJ2-1; 7 bases agree with TRBD2. Germline CDR1 and CDR2: SGHRS and YFSETQ. CDR3 length equals 14 residues. J was trimmed by 7 bases and V by 0 bases; bases with no gene match: 4. CDR3 protein: CASSLGAGVNEQFF. As DNA, the CDR3 is TGCGCCAGCAGCTTGGGGGCGGGGGTTAATGAGCAGTTCTTC.

V usage is TRBV10-2 and J usage is TRBJ1-5; TRBD1 matches at 7 bases. Germline trimming cut 11 bases from V and 0 bases from J; bases unmatched to any gene: 10. The CDR3 is 15 residues long. CDR1 and CDR2 (germline): WSHSY, SAAADI. The CDR3 loop is CAARDSGFSNQPQHF. CDR3 in DNA: TGCGCCGCCCGGGACAGCGGGTTTAGCAATCAGCCCCAGCATTTT.

In DNA form, the CDR3 reads TGTGCCATCAGTGAGCCCGGGGGTTACGGGACAGGGGTCTACGAGCAGTACTTC. This encodes CAISEPGGYGTGVYEQYF. The chain employs TRBV10-3 and TRBJ2-7, with 10 bases aligning to TRBD1. V was clipped by 2 bases and J by 3 bases; unmatched bases: 13. CDR1 and CDR2 (germline): ENHRY, SYGVKD. The CDR3 has 18 residues.

V usage is TRBV7-2 and J usage is TRBJ2-5; 10 bases line up with TRBD2. Germline loops: CDR1 SGHTA, CDR2 FQGNSA. This CDR3 has 15 residues. V was clipped by 1 base and J by 9 bases; unmatched bases: 8. CDR3 DNA: TGTGCCAGCAGCTTAGATACTAGCGGGGCCCGGGCCCAGTACTTC. Translating it yields CASSLDTSGARAQYF. The full variable domain, completed using reference TRBV7-2 and TRBJ2-5, is GAGVSQSPSNKVTEKGKDVELRCDPISGHTALYWYRQSLGQGLEFLIYFQGNSAPDKSGLPSDRFSAERTGGSVSTLTIQRTQQEDSAVYLCASSLDTSGARAQYFGPGTRLLVL.

The chain links TRBV11-3 to TRBJ2-7; possibly TRBD1 or TRBD2 for D (5 bases each). Germline V gives CDR1 SGHNT, CDR2 YENEEA. CDR3 size: 14 residues. Trimming removed 5 bases at V and 0 bases at J, with 11 bases between. In DNA, the CDR3 is TGTGCCAGCAGCCCCGGGGCGACCTCCTACGAGCAGTACTTC. This codes for CASSPGATSYEQYF.

The chain uses TRBV12-3 or TRBV12-4 and TRBJ1-3; D unresolved. The CDR3 is made up of 12 amino acids. The ends were cut back, 2 bases at V and 1 base at J, with 0 bases in the middle. CDR3 residues: CASSLSGNTIYF. The CDR3 DNA is TGTGCCAGCAGTTTATCTGGAAACACCATATATTTT.

This clone was counted a single time. This chain uses TRBV3-1 (or the pseudogene TRBV3-2) with TRBJ1-1; a possible D gene is TRBD1 (5 bases). The CDR3 sequence is 15 residues long. Germline V gene lookup returns CDR1 LGHDT and CDR2 YNNKEL (reference sequence). V lost 2 bases and J 1 base, leaving 11 bases between the germline ends. The CDR3 reads CASSQRAGPNTEAFF. In DNA form, the CDR3 reads TGTGCCAGCAGCCAAAGAGCAGGGCCGAACACTGAAGCTTTCTTT.

The chain employs TRBV30 and TRBJ2-3; 13 nucleotides line up with TRBD2. V lost 1 base and J lost 1; bases outside the gene matches: 5. CDR3 size: 17 residues. Germline V gene lookup returns CDR1 GTSNPN and CDR2 SVGIG (reference sequence). CDR3 DNA: TGTGCCTGGAGTGGACTAGCGGGGGGCAAGGGCACAGATACGCAGTATTTT. Its translation is CAWSGLAGGKGTDTQYF.

Written as DNA, the CDR3 is TGCGCCAGCAGCCAAGATAACCCCGCGGGGGGGCGGACAGATACGCAGTATTTT. The encoded protein is CASSQDNPAGGRTDTQYF. This sequence joins TRBV4-1 and TRBJ2-3, with TRBD2 identical over 9 bases. The CDR3 sequence is 18 residues long. With 0 bases clipped from V and 3 bases from J, the junction kept 10 bases outside the gene matches. Germline V gives CDR1 MGHRA, CDR2 YSYEKL.

CDR3 sequence reads: CASSDMTRGGGDRNTIYF. CDR3 in DNA: TGTGCCAGCAGCGACATGACCCGTGGAGGGGGTGATAGAAACACCATATATTTT. This rearrangement joins TRBV9 to TRBJ1-3; D may be TRBD1 (6 bases). V was pared by 3 bases and J by 5 bases, with 24 bases between. In germline, CDR1 is SGDLS, CDR2 YYNGEE. The CDR3 extends over 18 amino acids.

The genes are TRBV27 and TRBJ1-1, with D tentatively TRBD1 (5 bases). V lost 2 bases and J lost 0, with 10 bases in between. The CDR3 contains 15 residues. CDR1 is MNHEY and CDR2 is SMNVEV in the germline V gene (reference sequence). For the CDR3, the DNA is TGTGCCAGCAGTTTAGCGGGGCCTTTGAACACTGAAGCTTTCTTT. Amino acid sequence: CASSLAGPLNTEAFF.

The gene calls are TRBV5-6 and TRBJ1-2; 11 nucleotides line up with TRBD1. Germline loops: CDR1 SGHDT, CDR2 YYEEEE. The CDR3 contains 14 residues. V shed 6 bases and J 5 bases; nucleotides not matched to a gene: 6. This CDR3 is CASIRTGGRYGYTF. The CDR3 nucleotides read TGTGCCAGCATTCGGACAGGGGGCAGATATGGCTACACCTTC.

The J gene is TRBJ2-1, the V gene TRBV12-5; 11 bases fit TRBD1. V shed 6 bases and J 8 bases; nucleotides not matched to a gene: 9. CDR1 and CDR2 from the germline V gene are LGHNT and FRNRAP. This CDR3 spans 15 amino acids. The CDR3 DNA follows: TGTGCTAGTGGGGCCGGGACAGGGGGGTACGATGAGCAGTTCTTC. Its protein product is CASGAGTGGYDEQFF.

V gene TRBV7-2 combines with J gene TRBJ1-4, with a possible D match to TRBD1 (5 bases). V was shortened by 6 bases and J by 6 bases, with 14 bases between the two germline ends. CDR3 length: 14 residues. Germline V gene sequence: CDR1 SGHTA, CDR2 FQGNSA. The CDR3 region is CASSEGQLDEKLFF. The CDR3 coding sequence is TGTGCCAGCAGTGAGGGGCAGTTGGATGAAAAACTGTTTTTT.

This clone has just a few counts. CDR3 nucleotides: TGTGCCAGCAGCCAAGTGTCGGTGGAACTGTTTTTT. Its protein product is CASSQVSVELFF. The V call is TRBV3-1 (or the pseudogene TRBV3-2), the J call TRBJ1-4; D gene unclear. Germline lookup yields CDR1 LGHDT and CDR2 YNNKEL (reference sequence). This CDR3 region has 12 residues. V was clipped by 1 base and J by 12 bases, with 9 bases between them.

This chain connects TRBV7-2 to TRBJ2-7, with TRBD2 identical over 12 bases. Germline CDR1 SGHTA, CDR2 FQGNSA. The CDR3 has 16 amino acids. V shed 4 bases, J shed 2 bases, and the junction held 6 bases outside the gene matches. The CDR3 loop is CASSYRLAGATYEQYF. The CDR3 nucleotides are TGTGCCAGCAGCTACCGACTAGCGGGAGCTACCTACGAGCAGTACTTC.

This sequence joins TRBV3-1 (or the pseudogene TRBV3-2) and TRBJ1-5; unclear D gene. Germline V gives CDR1 LGHDT, CDR2 YNNKEL (reference sequence). V gave up 1 base and J gave up 7 bases, with 11 bases separating them. The CDR3 runs 14 residues. The CDR3 loop reads CASSQVRVRQPQHF. The CDR3 DNA reads as TGTGCCAGCAGCCAAGTTCGGGTCCGGCAGCCCCAGCATTTT.

CDR3 sequence: CASSLGTGPFSSGNTIYF. The DNA of the CDR3 is TGCGCCAGCAGCTTGGGGACAGGGCCCTTTTCCTCTGGAAACACCATATATTTT. This chain joins TRBV5-1 and TRBJ1-3; 8 positions match TRBD1. With 0 bases clipped from V and 0 bases from J, the junction kept 8 bases outside the gene matches. CDR1 is SGHRS and CDR2 is YFSETQ in the germline V gene. CDR3 length equals 18 residues.

CDR3 region: CASSLSEGSGYTF. CDR3 nucleotides: TGTGCCAGCAGCTTGAGTGAGGGAAGCGGCTACACCTTC. J is TRBJ1-2 and V is TRBV5-5, with D unresolved. The CDR3 is made up of 13 amino acids. Germline CDR1 is SGHKS and CDR2 is YYEKEE (reference sequence). V lost 1 base and J 8 bases, leaving 12 bases between the germline ends.

This clone came up once. V and J are TRBV19 and TRBJ2-7, with D possibly TRBD2 on 7 matching bases. Trimming pared 4 bases from V and 2 bases from J, leaving 15 bases between. Germline-derived CDR1 and CDR2 are LNHDA and SQIVND (reference sequence). The CDR3 has 15 residues. In DNA form, the CDR3 reads TGTGCCAGTAGTAGCCAAGGGGGGGGAACCTACGAGCAGTACTTC. Amino acids: CASSSQGGGTYEQYF.

The CDR3 nucleotides are TGTGCCAGTACCCCTATGACTTCTCCCGGCGGGGAGCTGTTTTTT. It yields the protein CASTPMTSPGGELFF. V gene TRBV19 combines with J gene TRBJ2-2; D not certain. The CDR3 covers 15 residues. Trimming shortened V by 7 bases and J by 7 bases, and 19 bases separated the two germline ends. The germline V gene has CDR1 LNHDA and CDR2 SQIVND (reference sequence).

This clone was found once. The gene calls are TRBV27 and TRBJ2-7; perhaps TRBD1 as D (6 bases). This CDR3 has 14 residues. Trimming cost V 2 bases and J 3 bases, with 11 bases left between them. CDR1 and CDR2 (germline): MNHEY, SMNVEV (reference sequence). CDR3 sequence: CASSLGQGFYEQYF. The CDR3 DNA follows: TGTGCCAGCAGTTTAGGGCAGGGGTTCTACGAGCAGTACTTC.